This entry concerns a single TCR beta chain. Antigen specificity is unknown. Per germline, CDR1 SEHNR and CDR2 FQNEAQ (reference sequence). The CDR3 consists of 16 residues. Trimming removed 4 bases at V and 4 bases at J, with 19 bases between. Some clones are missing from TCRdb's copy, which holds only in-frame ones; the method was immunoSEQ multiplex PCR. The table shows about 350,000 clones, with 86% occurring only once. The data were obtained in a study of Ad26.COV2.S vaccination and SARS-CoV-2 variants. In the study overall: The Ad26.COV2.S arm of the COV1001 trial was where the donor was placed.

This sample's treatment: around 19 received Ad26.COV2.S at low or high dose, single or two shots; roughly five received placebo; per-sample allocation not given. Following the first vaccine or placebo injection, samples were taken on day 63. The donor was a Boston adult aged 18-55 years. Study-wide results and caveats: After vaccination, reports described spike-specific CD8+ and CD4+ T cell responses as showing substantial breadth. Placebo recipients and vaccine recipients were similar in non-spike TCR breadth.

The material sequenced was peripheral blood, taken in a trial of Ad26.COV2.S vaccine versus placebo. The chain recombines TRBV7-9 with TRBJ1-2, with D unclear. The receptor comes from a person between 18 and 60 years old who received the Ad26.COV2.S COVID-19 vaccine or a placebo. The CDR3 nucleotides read TGTGCCAGCAGCTCCAGCGGTGCAGAGCTTCTCTATGGCTACACCTTC. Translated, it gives CASSSSGAELLYGYTF.